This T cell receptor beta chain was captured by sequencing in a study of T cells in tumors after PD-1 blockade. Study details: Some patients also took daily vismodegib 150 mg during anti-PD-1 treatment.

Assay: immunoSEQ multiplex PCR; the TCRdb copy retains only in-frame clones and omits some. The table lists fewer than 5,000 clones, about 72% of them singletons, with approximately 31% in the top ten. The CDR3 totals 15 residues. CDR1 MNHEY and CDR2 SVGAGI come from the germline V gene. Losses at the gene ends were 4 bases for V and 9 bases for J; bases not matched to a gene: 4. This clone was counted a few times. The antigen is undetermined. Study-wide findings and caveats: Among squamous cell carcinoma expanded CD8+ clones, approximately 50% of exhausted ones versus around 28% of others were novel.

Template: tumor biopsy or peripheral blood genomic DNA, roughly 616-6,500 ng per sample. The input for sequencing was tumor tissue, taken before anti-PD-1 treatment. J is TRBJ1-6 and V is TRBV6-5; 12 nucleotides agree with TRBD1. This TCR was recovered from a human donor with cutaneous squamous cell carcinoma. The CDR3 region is CASSSGTGGSSPLHF. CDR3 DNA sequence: TGTGCCAGCAGTTCGGGGACAGGGGGCTCTTCACCCCTCCACTTT.